A selection of T cell receptor beta chains follows, all from one sample in a study of blood T cell repertoires in COVID-19. This table comes from immunoSEQ multiplex PCR, and its TCRdb copy is limited to in-frame clones, with some not included. The sample shows about 370,000 clones, 80% to 90% of them seen only once. Sequencing was carried out using PBMCs or T cells enriched from blood (not recorded which). The receptors shown here come from a man in his late teens or twenties who had recovered from COVID-19. Both conserved end residues are part of each CDR3. Fields, in order: clone size, J gene, V gene, D gene, CDR3 DNA, CDR3 protein. A D gene is named only where the DNA matches it firmly. Size values are once, few and many counts, or a class for expanded clones, and some rows have none.

.	TRBJ1-1	TRBV7-9	.	TGTGCCAGCAGCTTACCCGTGAACACTGAAGCTTTCTTT	CASSLPVNTEAFF
.	TRBJ1-5	TRBV4-1	.	TGCGCCAGCAGCCAAGTTTTGGGGCCAGGTCAGCCCCAGCATTTT	CASSQVLGPGQPQHF
.	TRBJ1-3	TRBV28	.	TGTGCCAGCAGCCAAGGACAGCCCTCTGGAAACACCATATATTTT	CASSQGQPSGNTIYF
few	TRBJ1-5	TRBV3-1/TRBV3-2	.	TGTGCCAGCAGCCAATCGGTGGGGAGCGGGCAGCCCCAGCATTTT	CASSQSVGSGQPQHF
.	TRBJ2-1	TRBV13	TRBD2	TGTGCCAGCAGCCGACTAGCGGGTTCTTTCTACAATGAGCAGTTCTTC	CASSRLAGSFYNEQFF
.	TRBJ2-1	TRBV10-3	TRBD2	TGTGCCATCAGTGAACGTGCTAGCGGGACTTACAATGAGCAGTTCTTC	CAISERASGTYNEQFF
.	TRBJ2-7	TRBV7-2	.	TGTGCCAGTTCCTACAGGGTTTCGGTCGAGCAGTACTTC	CASSYRVSVEQYF
.	TRBJ2-3	TRBV18	.	TGTGCCAGCTCCAGGGGCGGTGGACGTGATACGCAGTATTTT	CASSRGGGRDTQYF
.	TRBJ2-7	TRBV6-2/TRBV6-3	TRBD2	TGTGCCAGCAGTTATCGCACGGGCGGGAGTCGCCACGAGCAGTACTTC	CASSYRTGGSRHEQYF
.	TRBJ2-3	TRBV6-2/TRBV6-3	TRBD2	TGTGCCAGCAGTTACCGAGGACTAGCTGTTAGCACAGATACGCAGTATTTT	CASSYRGLAVSTDTQYF
.	TRBJ2-1	TRBV6-1	.	TGTGCCAGCAGTGAAAGGGGCAATGAGCAGTTCTTC	CASSERGNEQFF
.	TRBJ1-4	TRBV7-7	TRBD1	TGTGCCAGCAGCCCGGGGGACAGGGTTAATGAAAAACTGTTTTTT	CASSPGDRVNEKLFF
.	TRBJ1-3	TRBV29-1	TRBD1	TGCAGCGTTGAGTGGTCCGGGACAGGGGTTGGAAACACCATATATTTT	CSVEWSGTGVGNTIYF
once	TRBJ2-7	TRBV6-5	TRBD1	TGTGCCAGCAGTTACCGGGACAGGACCTACGAGCAGTACTTC	CASSYRDRTYEQYF
.	TRBJ2-4	TRBV24-1	TRBD1	TGTGCCACCAGCCCTAGGACAGGGGGCGAGAGAGCCAAAAACATTCAGTACTTC	CATSPRTGGERAKNIQYF
.	TRBJ1-5	TRBV11-2	.	TGTGCCAGCAGCTTATCAAGTCGGGGTCAGCCCCAGCATTTT	CASSLSSRGQPQHF
.	TRBJ1-1	TRBV6-5	.	TGTGCCAGCAGTTCGGCAGGGGCGCACACTGAAGCTTTCTTT	CASSSAGAHTEAFF
.	TRBJ2-1	TRBV2	.	TGTGCCAACAGCCAGAGGCTAAACAATGAGCAGTTCTTC	CANSQRLNNEQFF
.	TRBJ2-3	TRBV5-1	.	TGCGCCAGCAGTACGGCCCTAGCTGACACGACAGATACGCAGTATTTT	CASSTALADTTDTQYF
.	TRBJ1-1	TRBV5-1	.	TGCGCCAGCAGCTTTCAGGGAGGTACTGAAGCTTTCTTT	CASSFQGGTEAFF
.	TRBJ1-4	TRBV5-1	.	TGCGCCAGCGGTAAGACAGACCCGTCCGAAAAACTGTTTTTT	CASGKTDPSEKLFF
.	TRBJ1-1	TRBV6-2/TRBV6-3	.	TGTGCCAGCAGTTACGCTAGAGCCATTGAAGCTTTCTTT	CASSYARAIEAFF
few	TRBJ2-4	TRBV11-3	TRBD2	TGTGCCAGCACCCAAAGAGGACTAGCGGGAAGTATAGCCAAAAACATTCAGTACTTC	CASTQRGLAGSIAKNIQYF
.	TRBJ1-2	TRBV6-5	.	TGTGCCAGCAGAGTTGGGCGGGGGGAATACTATGGCTACACCTTC	CASRVGRGEYYGYTF
once	TRBJ2-7	TRBV5-4	TRBD2	TGTGCCAGCAGCTTAAGCGGGGCCGCCTACGAGCAGTACTTC	CASSLSGAAYEQYF
.	TRBJ2-7	TRBV6-5	.	TGTGCCAGCAGTTACTCGATTGCGGGAAGATCCTACGAGCAGTACTTC	CASSYSIAGRSYEQYF
once	TRBJ2-1	TRBV18	.	TGTGCCAGCTCACCACCGACTAGTACAAATGAGCAGTTCTTC	CASSPPTSTNEQFF